This T cell receptor (beta chain) was retrieved from a study of lymphopenia after photon versus proton radiotherapy. Study-level points and caveats: Proton therapy kept repertoires fairly stable, unlike photons, which gained effector/memory cells.

V was shortened by 3 bases and J by 3 bases, with 8 bases between the two germline ends. CDR3 length: 13 residues. Per germline, CDR1 KGHSH and CDR2 LQKENI. Sequencing was performed with immunoSEQ multiplex PCR; in TCRdb, only in-frame clones are kept and a portion is missing. The sample yields over 20,000 clones, 75% to 90% seen once. In this sample, this clone turned up once. Its antigen is undetermined. The V call is TRBV18, the J call TRBJ2-5; D remains ambiguous. The origin of this receptor is an elderly man with esophageal cancer. This sample comprised peripheral blood, obtained from a patient treated with proton-based radiotherapy. The CDR3 DNA sequence: TGTGCCAGCTCACCGGGGAACGAAGAGACCCAGTACTTC. Translation: CASSPGNEETQYF.